This TCR beta chain is drawn from a study of human T cells and chemical hapten exposure (dated by TCRdb to the early 2020s). For the study in its entirety: For sensitization, 2% DPC in acetone was applied to a roughly 2 cm by roughly 2 cm area of upper inner arm skin. Patient blood was sampled pre-sensitization (week 0) and at 2, 6 and about 24 weeks after DPC sensitization. Blood for TCR sequencing was provided by twenty-nine alopecia patients at one to four time points (pre-sensitization, 2, 6 and 24 weeks). Patch testing was performed on the upper back with Finn chambers containing 0.01% DPC, and the patch tests were scored after 6 days according to International Contact Dermatitis Research Group standards. Throughout the study period of around 25 weeks, patients also received therapeutic DPC doses to the scalp every week. The libraries were sequenced as a pool, and the TCR yield per sample differed mostly because of small variations in library volumes within the pool. Peripheral blood TCR repertoire changes were tracked in vivo in alopecia patients during primary and secondary sensitization to the hapten diphenylcyclopropenone (DPC). Alopecia areata with under or over 50% scalp involvement, alopecia totalis and alopecia universalis were represented in the patient cohort, which was mostly female.

From the cysteine up to the phenylalanine, the CDR3 has a length of 16 residues. Left in the record is the CDR3 DNA by itself, 48 bases read in frame from the first base. Trimming removed 5 bases from V and 6 bases from J, leaving 19 bases between the germline ends. From a lookup of the germline V gene, CDR1 and CDR2 are MGHDK and SYGVNS. The method behind the library was RACE. Reads for this sample came from a NextSeq 500. Library preparation attached unique molecular identifiers to individual cDNA molecules for quantitative, reproducible TCR counting. From each blood RNA sample, both TCR alpha and TCR beta chains were sequenced. Under the source paper's analysis protocol: The median number of TCRs per sample was 95,638, ranging from roughly 20,000 to 690,600. V, J and CDR3 annotation of the TCR reads was performed with the Decombinator software suite. For the PS versus PT1 abundance plots, all samples were subsampled to the same number of TCRs (28,000). Expanded TCRs were defined as absent before sensitization and observed at least eight times at the 2-week time point. The public reads were quality trimmed at Q25 with fastp and then assembled into clones with MiXCR by TCRdb, keeping productive beta chains. A single entry per CDR3 protein holds the most common genes and DNA from its merged rows. TCRdb, rather than the study authors, made the V and J calls. This sample gives about 120,000 distinct CDR3 sequences in total; 9% to 14% of them show up just once. Of the sample, 1.2% to 1.5% falls within the top ten clones.

Overall study results and their limits: DPC sensitization did not change the number of TCRs with a frequency above 1 in 1000, and there was no evidence of changes in global repertoire structure. All patients had alopecia, a presumed autoimmune disease, so their immune response might differ from that of healthy individuals. Expanded TCRs formed significantly more large CDR3 similarity clusters than pre-sensitization or healthy control sets, consistent with antigen-driven responses. Repeated subsampling changed both the strength of the expansion versus patch-test correlation and the threshold at which that correlation became significant. A positive correlation was found between the number of PT1 expanded TCRs and patch test score, with significance reached at thresholds 8, 16 and 32 but not 4.

In its sample, this clonotype was seen many times. The antigen it binds to is not known. Qualities for individual bases were not recorded, and no much larger clone is one base off. The time point label on this specimen signifies: patch test 1, 2 weeks after DPC sensitization. Read against the paper, the sample's treatment or condition label means: therapeutic diphenylcyclopropenone sensitization with weekly scalp DPC. At every patch-test visit, the blood draw took place before the patch test was put on. Patients were eligible if aged 18 to 70, diagnosed with alopecia and judged suitable for DPC therapy, and pregnant patients were excluded. Total RNA was extracted from unfractionated whole blood collected in Tempus Blood RNA tubes.

The material was whole blood, obtained in connection with sensitization to the hapten diphenylcyclopropenone (DPC). This receptor chain uses TRBV25-1 and TRBJ1-4; the D gene assignment is ambiguous. The sequence was obtained from a woman aged 50 to 60 with alopecia areata. Some clones in this sample may be carry-over from other donors' samples. In nucleotide form, the sequence is TGTGCCAGCAGTATCCGAAAAAATTGGGAGGATGAAAAACTGTTTTTT. Its translation is CASSIRKNWEDEKLFF.